The sequence of this TCR beta chain was determined in a study of shared clonotypes between healthy human individuals. Each of the donors was a healthy adult who was HIV-negative and had not had a recent acute infection or vaccination. Researchers drew on roughly 100 million PBMCs for genomic DNA from unsorted samples. Every subset's genomic DNA went evenly onto several immunoSEQ plates. The data were produced by immunoSEQ multiplex PCR, yet TCRdb's version contains in-frame clones alone and is incomplete. The sample includes 450,000 to 550,000 clones, 60% to 85% of them seen just once. Sequenced sample: PBMCs. This clonotype was obtained from a woman in her thirties or forties in good health. Some clones in this sample may be carry-over from other donors' samples.

As DNA, the CDR3 is TGTGCCATCAGTGGCGGGAGTTCCTACAATGAGCAGTTCTTC. It yields the protein CAISGGSSYNEQFF. V is TRBV10-3 and J is TRBJ2-1; 7 bases match TRBD2. CDR1 ENHRY and CDR2 SYGVKD come from the germline V gene. V trimming: 4 bases; J trimming: 1 base; junction bases outside the gene matches: 1. The CDR3 extends over 14 amino acids.